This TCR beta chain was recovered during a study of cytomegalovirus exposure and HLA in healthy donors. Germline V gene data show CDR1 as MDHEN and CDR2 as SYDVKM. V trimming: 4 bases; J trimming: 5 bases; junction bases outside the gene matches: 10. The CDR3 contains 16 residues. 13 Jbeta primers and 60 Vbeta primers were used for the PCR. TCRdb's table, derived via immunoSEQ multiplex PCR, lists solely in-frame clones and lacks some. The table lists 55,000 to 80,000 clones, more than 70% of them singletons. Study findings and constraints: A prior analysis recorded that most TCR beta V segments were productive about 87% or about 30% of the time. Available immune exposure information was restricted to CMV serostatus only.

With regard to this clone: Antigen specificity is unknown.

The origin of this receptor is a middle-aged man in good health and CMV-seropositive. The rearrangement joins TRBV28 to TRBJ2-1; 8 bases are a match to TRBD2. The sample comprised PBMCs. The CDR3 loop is CASSSLSGNGNNEQFF. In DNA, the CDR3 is TGTGCCAGCAGTTCGCTTAGCGGGAATGGAAACAATGAGCAGTTCTTC.